The T cell receptor beta chain described here comes from a study of spatial heterogeneity in lung cancer. Across the study: The study found that TCR transcript counts in tumor regions correlated strongly with a matched bulk RNA-seq T cell module score.

Individually, TCR cDNA molecules were each labelled with a unique molecular identifier. TCRdb ran MiXCR on the 5' RACE reads and lists one entry per CDR3 protein. The sample has several thousand distinct CDR3 sequences; 4.5% to 6% are singletons. Time point of the sample: sample taken at primary tumor resection. In each case, whole RNA from tumor, nontumor lung or frozen PBMC was sequenced unsorted. Overall study findings and caveats: Ubiquitous and regional nonsynonymous mutations were each tracked by the matching count of ubiquitous or regional expanded TCRs. Mutation counts in tumors were tracked by counts of expanded intratumoral alpha and beta TCRs.

This CDR3 is 14 amino acids long. CDR1 is MNHEY and CDR2 is SMNVEV in the germline V gene (reference sequence). V shed 6 bases and J shed 3 bases, with 13 bases lying between them. This clonotype was found many times. Its target is unknown. This clonotype originated in a male donor with early-stage non-small cell lung cancer. V gene TRBV27 combines with J gene TRBJ2-3; D may match TRBD1 or TRBD2 (5 bases each). The material sequenced was lung tumor tissue, taken at surgery. DNA for the CDR3: TGTGCCAGCAGCCGTAGGGACGGGACAGATACGCAGTATTTT. Its protein is CASSRRDGTDTQYF.